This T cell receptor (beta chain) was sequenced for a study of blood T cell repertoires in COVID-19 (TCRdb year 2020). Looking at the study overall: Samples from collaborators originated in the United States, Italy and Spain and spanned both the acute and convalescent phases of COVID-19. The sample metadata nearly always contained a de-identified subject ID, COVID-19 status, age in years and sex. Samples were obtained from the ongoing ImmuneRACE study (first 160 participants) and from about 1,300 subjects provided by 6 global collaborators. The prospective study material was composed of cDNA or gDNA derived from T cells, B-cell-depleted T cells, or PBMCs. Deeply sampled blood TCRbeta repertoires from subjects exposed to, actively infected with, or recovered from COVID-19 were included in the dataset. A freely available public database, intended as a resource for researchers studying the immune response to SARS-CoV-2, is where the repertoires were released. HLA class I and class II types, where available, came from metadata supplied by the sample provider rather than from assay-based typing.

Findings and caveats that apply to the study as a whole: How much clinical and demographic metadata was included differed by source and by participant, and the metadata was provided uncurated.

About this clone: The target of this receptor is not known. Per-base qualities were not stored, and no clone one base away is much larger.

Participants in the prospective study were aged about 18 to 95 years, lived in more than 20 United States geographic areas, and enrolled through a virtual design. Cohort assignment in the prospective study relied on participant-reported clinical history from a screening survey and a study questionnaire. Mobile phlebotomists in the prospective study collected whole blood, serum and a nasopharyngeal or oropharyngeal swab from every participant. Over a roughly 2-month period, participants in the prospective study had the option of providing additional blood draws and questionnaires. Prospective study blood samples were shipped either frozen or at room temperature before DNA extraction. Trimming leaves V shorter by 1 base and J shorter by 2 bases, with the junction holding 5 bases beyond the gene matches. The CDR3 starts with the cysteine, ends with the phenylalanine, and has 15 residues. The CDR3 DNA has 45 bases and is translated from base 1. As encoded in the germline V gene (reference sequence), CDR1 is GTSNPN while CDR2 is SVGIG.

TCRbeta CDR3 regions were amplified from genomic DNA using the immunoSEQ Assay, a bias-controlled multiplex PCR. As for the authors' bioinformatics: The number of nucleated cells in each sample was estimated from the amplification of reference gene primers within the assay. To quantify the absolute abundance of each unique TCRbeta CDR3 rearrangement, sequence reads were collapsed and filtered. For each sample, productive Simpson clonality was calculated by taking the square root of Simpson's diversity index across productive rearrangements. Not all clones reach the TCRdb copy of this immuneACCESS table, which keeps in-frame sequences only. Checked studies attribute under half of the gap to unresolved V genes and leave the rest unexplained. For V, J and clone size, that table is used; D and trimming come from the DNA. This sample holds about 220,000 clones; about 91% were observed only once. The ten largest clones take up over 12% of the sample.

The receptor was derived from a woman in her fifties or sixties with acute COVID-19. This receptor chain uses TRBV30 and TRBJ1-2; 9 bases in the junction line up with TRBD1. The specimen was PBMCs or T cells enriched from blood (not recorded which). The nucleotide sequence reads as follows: TGTGCCTGGAGTGCAGGGACAGGGTACAACTATGGCTACACCTTC. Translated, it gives CAWSAGTGYNYGYTF.